This T cell receptor (beta chain) comes out of a study of blood T cell repertoires in COVID-19 (TCRdb year 2020). Describing the broader study: Samples covering the acute and convalescent phases of COVID-19 were provided by collaborators in the United States, Italy and Spain. The prospective study material was composed of cDNA or gDNA derived from T cells, B-cell-depleted T cells, or PBMCs. Subjects who had been exposed to COVID-19, were actively infected with it, or had recovered from it provided the deeply sampled blood TCRbeta repertoires that made up the dataset. A freely available public database, intended as a resource for researchers studying the immune response to SARS-CoV-2, is where the repertoires were released. The samples were drawn from two sources: the first 160 participants of the ongoing ImmuneRACE study, and 950 to 1,500 subjects contributed by 6 global collaborators. Sample metadata almost always included a de-identified subject ID, COVID-19 status, age in years and sex. Where HLA class I and class II types were available, the types were taken from metadata supplied by the sample provider, not from assay-based typing. The research as a whole found: The amount of clinical and demographic metadata varied by source and participant and was provided uncurated.

Comments on this clone: Which antigen it targets is not known. Base qualities are not at hand, and no much larger clone is one base apart.

The collaborating institutions used their own protocols to collect whole blood in K2EDTA tubes. For TCRbeta analysis, collaborators shipped samples as frozen whole blood, isolated PBMCs, or DNA extracted from either of those sample types. TCRbeta CDR3 regions were amplified from genomic DNA using the immunoSEQ Assay, a bias-controlled multiplex PCR. Processing in the source paper ran as follows. The number of nucleated cells in each sample was estimated by amplification of reference gene primers within the assay. To quantify the absolute abundance of each unique TCRbeta CDR3 rearrangement, sequence reads were collapsed and filtered. Productive Simpson clonality was computed per sample as the square root of Simpson's diversity index over productive rearrangements. What TCRdb holds here is the immuneACCESS table cut down to in-frame rearrangements. Part of the clones is not present; checked against another copy, under half of the missing clones reflect an unresolved V gene, and the others are unexplained. The V and J calls and clone size are taken from that table; D and trimming were inferred from the DNA. The sample table holds under 250,000 clones, of which about four fifths were seen once. More than 6.5% of the sample goes to the ten largest clones.

This TCR came from a man aged 40-50 years with active or convalescent COVID-19. Sequences were obtained from peripheral blood.

The nucleotide sequence reads as follows: TGTGCCAGCAGCGAGGCAGGGGACGCGCTTTCTGAGCAGTTCTTC. This codes for CASSEAGDALSEQFF. The rearrangement joined TRBV9 to TRBJ2-1; tentative D gene TRBD1, with 6 bases matching. Reading from cysteine to phenylalanine, the CDR3 counts 15 amino acids. Only CDR3 DNA is held: 45 bases, read in frame from base 1. The V end loses 3 bases and the J end loses 9 bases, and a stretch of 19 bases separates them. CDR1 and CDR2, per the germline V gene, are SGDLS and YYNGEE.